This T cell receptor beta chain was captured by sequencing in a study of T cell changes during pregnancy in multiple sclerosis (dated by TCRdb to between 2018 and 2021). Regarding the study in general: In women with multiple sclerosis, the researchers looked at how the T cell repertoire shifted as pregnancy progressed.

About this clone: Which antigen it targets is not known. The sample holds no much larger clone one base away, and base qualities are not on file.

In the germline V gene, CDR1 corresponds to SGHDT and CDR2 to YYEEEE. The junction shows trimming of 5 bases on V and 4 bases on J, and the gene matches do not reach 7 bases of it. Including the terminal cysteine and phenylalanine, the CDR3 comprises 14 residues. The DNA shown is the 42-base CDR3, in frame from base 1. Library preparation employed the immunoSEQ multiplex PCR assay. What TCRdb holds here is the immuneACCESS table cut down to in-frame rearrangements. Part of the clones is not present; checked against another copy, under half of the missing clones reflect an unresolved V gene, and the others are unexplained. The sample table lists about 70,000 clones, 92% of them with a count of one. Jointly, the top ten make up approximately 1.5% of the sample.

The chain uses TRBV5-6 and TRBJ1-2; TRBD1 fits 8 bases in the junction. The origin of this receptor is a female donor with multiple sclerosis, enrolled in a pregnancy study. Source: peripheral blood, taken after pregnancy. DNA sequence: TGTGCCAGCAGTCTCCAGGGGGCAGGCTATGGCTACACCTTC. It translates to CASSLQGAGYGYTF.